The present entry profiles one T cell receptor (beta chain) with its context. Its antigen is still unknown. Other nucleotide sequences in the sample specify the same CDR3. CD4+ cells yielded CD45RA+ naive and CD45RA-negative memory subsets. These data belong to a study of shared clonotypes between healthy human individuals. Turning to the study itself: CD4 naive cells filled three plates per donor, CD4 memory three, CD8 naive two and CD8 memory one.

Germline V gives CDR1 MNHEY, CDR2 SMNVEV (reference sequence). Deletions cut 4 bases from V and 1 base from J, with 8 bases between. The CDR3 extends over 13 amino acids. Study results and caveats: Among a few donors, approximately 5.4% of naive CD4 clonotypes were found in common.

Sequencing used immunoSEQ multiplex PCR; TCRdb keeps in-frame clones, though not all of them. The table records approximately 2,000,000 clones, 85% to 95% of them present only once. Sequenced material: naive CD4+ T cells from PBMCs. The subset: CD45RA+ positively selected. The receptor comes from a young man in good health. Some clones in this sample may be carry-over from other donors' samples. This chain joins TRBV27 and TRBJ2-7, with D possibly matching TRBD2 (5 bases). The CDR3 loop reads CASSYRGSYEQYF. The CDR3, as DNA: TGTGCCAGCAGTTATCGGGGATCCTACGAGCAGTACTTC.